This T cell receptor beta chain was documented in a study of blood T cells in healthy people across ages. Study conclusions and caveats: Strong correlation linked observed beta diversity and percent naive T cells.

Together with a sample-barcoded 5' primer, a J-beta primer mix was included in a second PCR lasting about 7 to 11 cycles. One entry per CDR3 protein results from TCRdb running MiXCR on the 5' RACE reads. The sample shows hundreds of thousands of distinct CDR3 sequences, approximately 22% of them seen only once. The CDR3 consists of 16 residues. Trimming shortened V by 5 bases and J by 1 base, and 18 bases separated the two germline ends. Germline CDR1 and CDR2: SGHTA and FQGNSA. Sample donors were healthy Caucasian individuals that came from Russia, aged roughly 6 to 95. A remark on this clonotype: What it binds is not known.

This TCR came from an older man in good health. This chain connects TRBV7-2 to TRBJ2-7; a weak D match, TRBD2 (6 bases). Sequenced material: blood. CDR3 sequence: CASSPHQAGTSYEQYF. CDR3 in DNA: TGTGCCAGCAGCCCACATCAGGCGGGGACGTCCTACGAGCAGTACTTC.